This T cell receptor (beta chain) was sequenced in a study of blood T cell repertoires in COVID-19. Study at large: Samples taken during acute and convalescent COVID-19 were collected in the United States, Italy and Spain. T cells, B-cell-depleted T cells, or PBMCs provided the cDNA or gDNA that served as material.

Per the authors' pipeline: Amplification of reference gene primers was used by the study to estimate nucleated cell counts. Some clones are missing from TCRdb's copy, which holds only in-frame ones; the method was immunoSEQ multiplex PCR. The DNA gave D and trimming, while V, J and clone size come from that table. Here the sample spans under 250,000 clones, around four fifths being singletons. What was sequenced was peripheral blood. The receptor comes from a man in his forties with active or convalescent COVID-19.

CDR3 bases: TGTGCCAGCAGCTTCGGACTAGCGGGGGACGAGCAGTACTTC. This sequence encodes CASSFGLAGDEQYF. The rearrangement uses TRBV7-9 and TRBJ2-7, with 13 bases fitting TRBD2. Germline assignment: CDR1 SEHNR and CDR2 FQNEAQ (reference sequence). With V trimmed by 3 bases and J by 5 bases, 1 base remained unmatched. This CDR3 is 14 amino acids long. The variable domain in full, with the rest retrieved from reference TRBV7-9 and TRBJ2-7, is DTGVSQNPRHKITKRGQNVTFRCDPISEHNRLYWYRQTLGQGPEFLTYFQNEAQLEKSRLLSDRFSAERPKGSFSTLEIQRTEQGDSAMYLCASSFGLAGDEQYFGPGTRLTVT.